This paragraph reports one T cell receptor (beta chain). There is no known antigen for this receptor. No much larger clone exists at a distance of one base, and base qualities are not known. Sequencing instrument: Illumina HiSeq 1500. TCRdb redid the processing of the public reads, applying fastp at Q25 and MiXCR, and retained in-frame beta chains. Rows with a matching CDR3 protein are joined into one entry that keeps the most common DNA and genes. Recorded for this sample are nearly 450,000 distinct CDR3 sequences; about a third of them occurred a single time. Of the sample, 12% to 15% falls within the top ten clones. Looking up the germline V gene yields CDR1 SGHRS and CDR2 YFSETQ. The CDR3 has 15 amino acids, counting the end cysteine and phenylalanine. CDR3 DNA only is kept here, 45 bases in frame from base 1. V is clipped by 1 base and J by 7 bases, and the sequence between their germline boundaries is 17 bases long.

The record originates from a study of T cell repertoires in cytomegalovirus infection (dated by TCRdb to between 2017 and 2020). With respect to the entire study: Donor HLA type was relevant to the analysis, as public TCR beta signatures indicated carriage of CMV infection together with the matching HLA type. Broad study findings and their caveats: The ex vivo response was dominated by HLA-C-restricted CMV-specific TCR beta clonotypes, which also provided the single most frequent clonotype in two of eight donors. In both this cohort and an independent roughly 330-donor cohort, the cumulative frequency of public TCR beta family members distinguished carriers of CMV infection plus the relevant HLA type.

This clonotype was obtained from a human donor in good health (CMV status not recorded). Some clones in this sample may be carry-over from other donors' samples. Source material: PBMCs. The chain couples TRBV5-1 to TRBJ1-1; the D gene is perhaps TRBD1, from 5 matching bases. The CDR3 sequence is CASSLFTQAGGEAFF. The DNA reads TGCGCCAGCAGCTTGTTTACCCAGGCTGGGGGTGAAGCTTTCTTT.